The present T cell receptor beta chain was sequenced within a study of blood T cells in healthy people across ages. A second about 7 to 11 cycle PCR used barcoded and J-beta primers. TCRdb passed the 5' RACE reads through MiXCR, listing each CDR3 protein once. The sample contains around 850,000 distinct CDR3 sequences, under 40% of which appear only once. Germline-derived CDR1 and CDR2 are SGHDN and FVKESK. The CDR3 sequence is 18 residues long. The rearrangement joins TRBV14 to TRBJ2-4; 9 bases align to TRBD1. Near its end, the DNA agrees better with TRBJ2-7, so the J call may be wrong. Sequenced input: blood. This TCR came from a man younger than 35 in good health. The CDR3 loop is CASSQDGIPGQGLHEQYF. In nucleotides, the CDR3 is TGTGCCAGCAGCCAAGATGGGATCCCGGGACAGGGTCTCCACGAGCAGTACTTC.